These 25 T cell receptor beta chains were sequenced from one sample in a study of T cell responses to AZD1222 COVID-19 vaccine. Clones were read by immunoSEQ multiplex PCR, and TCRdb kept only the in-frame ones, dropping some. The sample has about 180,000 clones; 85% to 90% are singletons. Sequences were derived from peripheral blood, sampled 28 days after the second AZD1222 dose. The receptors stem from an adult who received the AZD1222 COVID-19 vaccine.

This clone appeared a single time. The CDR3 sequence: CATRMSTLDRAGVDTIYF. The CDR3 DNA reads TGTGCCACCAGGATGAGTACATTGGACAGGGCGGGTGTGGACACCATATATTTT. The chain carries TRBV15 and TRBJ1-3; 8 nucleotides match TRBD1. This CDR3 comprises 18 residues. With V trimmed by 6 bases and J by 8 bases, 21 bases remained unmatched. CDR1 and CDR2 (germline): LNHNV, YYDKDF (reference sequence).

The genes are TRBV29-1 and TRBJ2-6; D ambiguous. Germline assignment: CDR1 SQVTM and CDR2 ANQGSEA. V lost 6 bases, J lost 0 bases, and 18 bases lay in between. The CDR3 length is 17 residues. The CDR3 spells CSVERQPTLSGANVLTF. CDR3 DNA sequence: TGCAGCGTGGAGAGACAACCCACTCTCTCTGGGGCCAACGTCCTGACTTTC. The full variable domain, with the rest looked up from reference TRBV29-1 and TRBJ2-6, is SAVISQKPSRDICQRGTSLTIQCQVDSQVTMMFWYRQQPGQSLTLIATANQGSEATYESGFVIDKFPISRPNLTFSTLTVSNMSPEDSSIYLCSVERQPTLSGANVLTFGAGSRLTVL.

The chain carries TRBV2 and TRBJ1-4; TRBD1 aligns across 8 bases. Germline CDR1 is SNHLY and CDR2 is FYNNEI. The V segment lost 5 bases and the J segment 5 bases; nucleotides outside the gene matches: 4. The CDR3 covers 14 residues. This CDR3 reads CASSLQGGNEKLFF. The CDR3 bases are TGTGCCAGCAGTCTACAGGGGGGAAATGAAAAACTGTTTTTT.

The V and J genes are TRBV27 and TRBJ2-6; weak D call: TRBD1 (6 bases). V shed 6 bases and J shed 2 bases, with 17 bases lying between them. This CDR3 is 17 amino acids long. Germline values: CDR1 MNHEY, CDR2 SMNVEV (reference sequence). The CDR3 bases are TGTGCCAGCAGCCCCCGGGACACCGACGCTGGGGCCAACGTCCTGACTTTC. Its protein product is CASSPRDTDAGANVLTF.

In regard to this clone: Other DNA sequences in the same sample also yield this CDR3. The chain couples TRBV19 to TRBJ2-3, with a weak D call TRBD1 (6 bases). The V gene lost 3 bases and the J gene lost 3 bases, with 7 bases spanning the gap. The CDR3 contains 13 residues. Germline V gene data show CDR1 as LNHDA and CDR2 as SQIVND (reference sequence). CDR3 protein: CASSMQGTDTQYF. The CDR3 nucleotides are TGTGCCAGTAGTATGCAGGGGACAGATACGCAGTATTTT.

The CDR3 sequence is CASSYPPVPQFGANVLTF. The CDR3 DNA reads as TGTGCCAGCAGTTACCCTCCCGTCCCCCAATTTGGGGCCAACGTCCTGACTTTC. This rearrangement joins TRBV6-2 or TRBV6-3 to TRBJ2-6; D is unresolved. V gave up 2 bases and J gave up 3 bases, with 17 bases separating them. Germline CDR1 is MNHEY and CDR2 is SVGEGT. The CDR3 is 18 amino acids.

V usage is TRBV28 and J usage is TRBJ2-1; D might be TRBD1 or TRBD2, each matching 5 bases. The CDR3 is 15 residues long. The ends were cut back, 2 bases at V and 6 bases at J, with 14 bases in the middle. Germline V CDR1 and CDR2: MDHEN, SYDVKM. In DNA, the CDR3 is TGTGCCAGCAGTTTAACACGGGGCTGGGCCAATGAGCAGTTCTTC. This translates into CASSLTRGWANEQFF.

In this sample, this clone turned up a few times. The chain joins TRBV9 to TRBJ1-3; D not resolved. V was cut by 5 bases and J by 2 bases, with 11 bases left in between. The CDR3 consists of 14 residues. CDR1 SGDLS and CDR2 YYNGEE come from the germline V gene. CDR3 sequence reads: CASREGSTGNTIYF. The CDR3 coding sequence is TGTGCCAGCAGGGAGGGCAGTACTGGAAACACCATATATTTT.

About this clone itself: Other DNA sequences in this specimen translate into the identical CDR3. The genes are TRBV19 and TRBJ1-3, with D tentatively TRBD1 (5 bases). V was shortened by 4 bases and J by 0 bases, with 7 bases between the two germline ends. The CDR3 is 14 residues long. Germline loops: CDR1 LNHDA, CDR2 SQIVND (reference sequence). The CDR3 here is CASSTGSSGNTIYF. CDR3 nucleotides: TGTGCCAGTAGTACAGGGAGCTCTGGAAACACCATATATTTT.

CDR3 protein: CASSLFWTENTGELFF. The DNA of the CDR3 is TGTGCCAGCAGTTTATTTTGGACGGAAAACACCGGGGAGCTGTTTTTT. The chain employs TRBV27 and TRBJ2-2, with D hard to call. Germline CDR1 reads MNHEY; CDR2 reads SMNVEV (reference sequence). CDR3 length: 16 amino acids. V lost 1 base and J lost 2, with 11 bases in between.

This chain uses TRBV28 with TRBJ1-2; D is ambiguous. Trimming removed 2 bases at V and 3 bases at J, with 13 bases between. Germline-derived CDR1 and CDR2 are MDHEN and SYDVKM. The CDR3 runs to 15 residues. CDR3 amino acids: CASSLLDPSDYGYTF. CDR3 DNA: TGTGCCAGCAGTTTACTAGACCCGTCAGACTATGGCTACACCTTC.

This clone was detected only once. This chain links TRBV5-4 with TRBJ2-1; 9 bases are a match to TRBD2. Trimming at V came to 4 bases and at J to 0 bases, leaving 5 bases not matched to a gene. CDR1 is SGHNT, CDR2 YYREEE, per germline (reference sequence). The CDR3 spans 16 residues. CDR3 sequence: CASSQTSGNSYNEQFF. The CDR3 DNA is TGTGCCAGCAGCCAGACTAGCGGAAACTCCTACAATGAGCAGTTCTTC.

This sequence joins TRBV6-1 and TRBJ2-3; 8 bases match TRBD2. CDR1 and CDR2 (germline): MNHNS, SASEGT. J was trimmed by 6 bases and V by 1 base; bases with no gene match: 9. The CDR3 length is 16 residues. CDR3 nucleotides: TGTGCCAGCAGTGAAGTGTCAACTAGCGGATGGGATACGCAGTATTTT. This sequence encodes CASSEVSTSGWDTQYF.

DNA for the CDR3: TGTGCCAGCAGTGGGCCGATCGGGACTAGCGGCAAAAGGTCCTACGAGCAGTACTTC. This sequence encodes CASSGPIGTSGKRSYEQYF. The V gene is TRBV28, the J gene TRBJ2-7; TRBD2 matches 11 bases. The CDR3 totals 19 residues. Germline V gene data show CDR1 as MDHEN and CDR2 as SYDVKM. V lost 5 bases, J lost 1 base, and 16 bases stayed unmatched.

This clone was detected a few times. V and J are TRBV18 and TRBJ2-2; 11 bases line up with TRBD2. CDR3 length equals 16 residues. V lost 5 bases to trimming and J lost 6 bases; unmatched junction nucleotides: 8. The germline V gene encodes CDR1 KGHSH and CDR2 LQKENI. The CDR3 spells CASSIGTSGVPGELFF. CDR3 coding DNA: TGTGCCAGCTCAATTGGGACTAGCGGTGTTCCCGGGGAGCTGTTTTTT.

V gene TRBV10-3 combines with J gene TRBJ1-2; D is uncertain. CDR1 is ENHRY and CDR2 is SYGVKD in the germline V gene. V was pared by 2 bases and J by 6 bases, with 1 base between. This CDR3 contains 10 residues. The CDR3 spells CAISENGYTF. CDR3 sequence (DNA): TGTGCCATCAGTGAGAATGGCTACACCTTC.

The chain carries TRBV4-1 and TRBJ1-4, with D maybe TRBD1 (6 bases). Germline CDR1 and CDR2: MGHRA and YSYEKL. The V end was cut by 0 bases, the J end by 6 bases, with 11 bases between. The CDR3 length is 15 residues. CDR3 residues: CASSQEGGGDEKLFF. In DNA, the CDR3 is TGCGCCAGCAGCCAAGAAGGCGGGGGCGATGAAAAACTGTTTTTT.

The V call is TRBV6-5, the J call TRBJ1-2, with 8 bases lining up with TRBD1. The CDR3 loop spans 14 amino acids. The germline V gene has CDR1 MNHEY and CDR2 SVGAGI. V lost 4 bases and J lost 8; bases outside the gene matches: 9. The chain's CDR3 is CASSWGTGRGGYTF. For the CDR3, the DNA is TGTGCCAGCAGTTGGGGGACAGGCCGCGGAGGCTACACCTTC.

This chain connects TRBV7-8 to TRBJ2-1, with 13 bases matching TRBD2. V lost 4 bases and J lost 6; bases outside the gene matches: 12. This CDR3 contains 18 residues. Germline V lookup: CDR1 SGHVS, CDR2 FQNEAQ. The CDR3 sequence is CASSSPPGTSGTINEQFF. In DNA form, the CDR3 reads TGTGCCAGCAGCTCGCCCCCGGGGACTAGCGGGACGATCAATGAGCAGTTCTTC.

The chain combines TRBV7-3 with TRBJ2-2; D remains ambiguous. Deletions cut 1 base from V and 0 bases from J, with 6 bases between. Germline V lookup: CDR1 SGHTA, CDR2 FQGTGA. There are 15 residues in the CDR3. The CDR3 DNA is TGTGCCAGCAGCTTAAGTCGGCCGAACACCGGGGAGCTGTTTTTT. Its protein is CASSLSRPNTGELFF.

The chain links TRBV3-1 (or the pseudogene TRBV3-2) to TRBJ2-7; no reliable D call. Deletions cut 1 base from V and 2 bases from J, with 12 bases between. Germline-derived CDR1 and CDR2 are LGHDT and YNNKEL (reference sequence). This CDR3 comprises 15 residues. CDR3 in amino acids: CASSQGRRVAYEQYF. CDR3 DNA sequence: TGTGCCAGCAGCCAAGGAAGGCGTGTAGCCTACGAGCAGTACTTC.

The chain recombines TRBV6-6 with TRBJ2-7; TRBD1 matches at 9 bases. The CDR3 totals 15 residues. Unmatched junction bases numbered 10, after V lost 4 bases and J lost 6 bases. Looked up from germline, CDR1 is MNHNY and CDR2 is SVGAGI (reference sequence). CDR3 sequence reads: CASSSSGTGRGEQYF. The DNA of the CDR3 is TGTGCCAGCAGTTCCTCCGGGACAGGGCGGGGCGAGCAGTACTTC.

The CDR3 loop reads CASSMTPRDRASTDTQYF. Here the CDR3 DNA reads TGTGCCAGTAGTATGACCCCTCGGGACAGAGCTAGCACAGATACGCAGTATTTT. This rearrangement joins TRBV19 to TRBJ2-3; 7 bases are shared with TRBD1. V lost 3 bases and J lost 0; bases outside the gene matches: 12. The CDR3 extends over 18 amino acids. The germline V gene has CDR1 LNHDA and CDR2 SQIVND (reference sequence).

As for this clone: One end of the junction does not line up with germline, which may come from a read error. This chain links TRBV20-1 with TRBJ1-1; no definite D call. There are 11 residues in the CDR3. Germline assignment: CDR1 DFQATT and CDR2 SNEGSKA (reference sequence). CDR3 bases: TGCAGTACTAGAGTGCAAACTGAAGCTTTCTTT. Translation: CSTRVQTEAFF.

The CDR3 sequence: CASSKDRVNQPQHF. DNA of the CDR3: TGTGCCAGTAGTAAAGACAGAGTCAATCAGCCCCAGCATTTT. This rearrangement joins TRBV19 to TRBJ1-5; maybe TRBD1 (5 bases). The CDR3 covers 14 residues. CDR1 and CDR2 from the germline V gene are LNHDA and SQIVND (reference sequence). V lost 4 bases and J lost 3, with 10 bases in between.